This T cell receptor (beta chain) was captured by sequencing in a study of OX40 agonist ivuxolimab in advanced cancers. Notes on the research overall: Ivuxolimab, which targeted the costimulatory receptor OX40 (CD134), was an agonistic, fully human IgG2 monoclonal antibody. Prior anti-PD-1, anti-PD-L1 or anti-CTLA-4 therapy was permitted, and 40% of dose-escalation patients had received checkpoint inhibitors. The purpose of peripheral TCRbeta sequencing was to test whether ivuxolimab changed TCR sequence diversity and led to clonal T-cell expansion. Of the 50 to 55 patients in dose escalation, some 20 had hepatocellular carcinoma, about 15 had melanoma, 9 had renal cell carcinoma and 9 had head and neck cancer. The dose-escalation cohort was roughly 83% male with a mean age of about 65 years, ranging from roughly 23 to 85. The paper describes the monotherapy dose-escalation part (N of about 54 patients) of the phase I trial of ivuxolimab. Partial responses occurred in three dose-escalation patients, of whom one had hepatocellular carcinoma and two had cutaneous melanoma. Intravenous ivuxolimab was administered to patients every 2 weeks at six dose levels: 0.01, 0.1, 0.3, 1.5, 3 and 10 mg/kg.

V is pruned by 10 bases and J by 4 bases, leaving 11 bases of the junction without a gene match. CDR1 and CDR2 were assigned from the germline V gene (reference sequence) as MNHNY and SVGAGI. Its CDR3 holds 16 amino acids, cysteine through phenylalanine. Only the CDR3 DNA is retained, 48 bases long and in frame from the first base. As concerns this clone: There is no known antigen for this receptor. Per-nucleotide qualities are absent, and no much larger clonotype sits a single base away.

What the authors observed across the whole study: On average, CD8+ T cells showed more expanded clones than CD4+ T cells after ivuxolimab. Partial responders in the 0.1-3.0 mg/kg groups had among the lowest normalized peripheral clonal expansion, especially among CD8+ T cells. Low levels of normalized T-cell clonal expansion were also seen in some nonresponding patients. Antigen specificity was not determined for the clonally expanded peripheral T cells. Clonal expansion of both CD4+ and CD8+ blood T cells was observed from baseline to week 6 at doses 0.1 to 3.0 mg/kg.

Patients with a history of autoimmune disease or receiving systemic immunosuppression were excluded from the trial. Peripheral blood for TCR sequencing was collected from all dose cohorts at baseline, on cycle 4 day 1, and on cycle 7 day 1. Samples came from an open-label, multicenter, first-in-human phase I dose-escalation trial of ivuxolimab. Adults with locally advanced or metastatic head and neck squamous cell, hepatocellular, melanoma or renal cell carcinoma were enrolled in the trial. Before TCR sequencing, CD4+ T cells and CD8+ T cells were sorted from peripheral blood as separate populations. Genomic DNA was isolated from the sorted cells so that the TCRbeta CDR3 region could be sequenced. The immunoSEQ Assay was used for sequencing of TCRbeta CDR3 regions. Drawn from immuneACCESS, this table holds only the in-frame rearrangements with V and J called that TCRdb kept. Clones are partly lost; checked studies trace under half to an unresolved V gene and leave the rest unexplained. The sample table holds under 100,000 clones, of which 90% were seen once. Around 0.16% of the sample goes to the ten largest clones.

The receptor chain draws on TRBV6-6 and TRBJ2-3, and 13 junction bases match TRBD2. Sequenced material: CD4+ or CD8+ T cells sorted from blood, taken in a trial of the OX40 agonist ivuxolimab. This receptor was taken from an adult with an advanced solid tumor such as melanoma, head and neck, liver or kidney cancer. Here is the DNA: TGTGCCACGAGACTAGCGGGGGGAGAGGTACCAGATACGCAGTATTTT. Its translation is CATRLAGGEVPDTQYF.